The present T cell receptor (beta chain) was sequenced within a study of blood T cells in healthy people across ages. The study, taken as a whole, reports: Unsorted PBMC input precluded a conclusive naive versus antigen-experienced comparison. Expanded clonotype shifts may have been confounded, as the donors had an unknown CMV status.

The length of the CDR3 is 12 residues. The germline CDR1 and CDR2 sequences are SGHRS and YFSETQ. Germline trimming cut 5 bases from V and 5 bases from J; bases unmatched to any gene: 4. PCR was performed a second time for about 7 to 12 cycles using a sample-barcoded 5' primer and a J-beta primer mix. One entry per CDR3 protein results from TCRdb running MiXCR on the 5' RACE reads. The sample has about 620,000 distinct CDR3 sequences, roughly half seen once. This clonotype was seen repeatedly, ten times or more. Its antigen is unknown. This rearrangement joins TRBV5-1 to TRBJ2-7; 7 nucleotides line up with TRBD2. Sequenced: blood. This clonotype was sampled from a woman aged 80 or over in good health. The CDR3 sequence: CASRGGSNEQYF. CDR3 coding DNA: TGCGCCAGCAGAGGCGGGAGTAACGAGCAGTACTTC.